This passage covers 2 T cell receptor beta chains from one sample sequenced in a study of blood T cell repertoires in COVID-19. Sequenced by immunoSEQ multiplex PCR; TCRdb stores in-frame clones only, minus some. The sample has some 150,000 clones, around 84% seen once. Sample: peripheral blood. The origin of the receptors is an older woman with acute or convalescent COVID-19.

This clone has only one observation. This chain's CDR3 is CASSQDSYNEQFF. Written as DNA, the CDR3 is TGTGCCAGCAGTCAGGACAGCTACAATGAGCAGTTCTTC. The rearrangement links TRBV6-2 or TRBV6-3 to TRBJ2-1; TRBD1 is a possible D gene (6 bases). Germline assignment: CDR1 MNHEY and CDR2 SVGEGT. The CDR3 has 13 residues. The V gene lost 5 bases and the J gene lost 3 bases, with 8 bases spanning the gap.

The chain combines TRBV6-2 or TRBV6-3 with TRBJ2-7; unclear D gene. Per the germline V gene, CDR1 is MNHEY and CDR2 is SVGEGT. Trimming stripped 2 bases from V and 4 bases from J, with 9 bases between. There are 13 residues in the CDR3. The CDR3 DNA follows: TGTGCCAGCAGTTACCCTCCTCTGTACGAGCAGTACTTC. As protein: CASSYPPLYEQYF.